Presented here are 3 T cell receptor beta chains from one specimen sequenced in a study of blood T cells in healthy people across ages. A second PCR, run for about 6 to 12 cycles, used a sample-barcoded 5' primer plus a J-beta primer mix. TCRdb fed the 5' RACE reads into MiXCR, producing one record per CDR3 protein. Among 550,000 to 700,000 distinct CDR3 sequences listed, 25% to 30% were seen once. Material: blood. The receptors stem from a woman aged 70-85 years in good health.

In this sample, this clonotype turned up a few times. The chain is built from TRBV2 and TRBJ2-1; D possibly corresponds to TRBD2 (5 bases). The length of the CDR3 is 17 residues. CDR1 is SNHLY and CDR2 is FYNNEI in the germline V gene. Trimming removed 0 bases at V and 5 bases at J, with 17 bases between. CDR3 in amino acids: CASSEARPLVGNNEQFF. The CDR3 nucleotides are TGTGCCAGCAGTGAAGCGAGGCCCCTCGTCGGGAACAATGAGCAGTTCTTC. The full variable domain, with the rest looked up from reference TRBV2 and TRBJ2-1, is EPEVTQTPSHQVTQMGQEVILRCVPISNHLYFYWYRQILGQKVEFLVSFYNNEISEKSEIFDDQFSVERPDGSNFTLKIRSTKLEDSAMYFCASSEARPLVGNNEQFFGPGTRLTVL.

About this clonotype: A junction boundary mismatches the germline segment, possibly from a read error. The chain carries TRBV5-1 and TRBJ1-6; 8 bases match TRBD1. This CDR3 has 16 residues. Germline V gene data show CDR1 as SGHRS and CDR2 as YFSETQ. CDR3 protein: CASSTRDRFDNSPLRF. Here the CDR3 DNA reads TGCGCCAGCAGCACGCGGGACAGGTTTGATAATTCACCCCTCCGCTTT.

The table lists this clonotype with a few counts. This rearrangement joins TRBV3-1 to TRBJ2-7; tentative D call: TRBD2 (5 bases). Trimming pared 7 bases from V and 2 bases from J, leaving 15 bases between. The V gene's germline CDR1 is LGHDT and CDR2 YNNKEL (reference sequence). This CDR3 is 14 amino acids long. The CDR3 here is CASKRTRGAYEQYF. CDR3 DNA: TGTGCCAGCAAGCGGACGAGAGGAGCCTACGAGCAGTACTTC.